These 7 T cell receptor beta chains came from one sample sequenced in a study of T cells in Graves' hyperthyroidism and ophthalmopathy. The CDR3 regions of TCR beta were amplified from RNA transcripts. The HTBI primer set served for first-round RT-PCR of the TCR CDR3. Using its own MiXCR run on the multiplex PCR reads, TCRdb lists one record per CDR3 protein. Here the sample spans about 540,000 distinct CDR3 sequences, about half being singletons. The sequencing input was peripheral blood or thyroid tissue (not recorded which). The receptors stem from a woman aged 18-29 years with Graves' hyperthyroidism.

This clonotype was counted ten times or more. The chain couples TRBV29-1 to TRBJ1-2, with 8 bases identical to TRBD1. CDR3 length: 14 amino acids. The V gene end was trimmed by 3 bases and the J gene end by 4 bases; junction bases not matched to a gene: 7. Per germline, CDR1 SQVTM and CDR2 ANQGSEA. The CDR3 spells CSVEMSGGTYGYTF. In DNA, the CDR3 is TGCAGCGTTGAGATGTCAGGGGGCACCTATGGCTACACCTTC.

This clonotype was recorded many times. The rearrangement links TRBV9 to TRBJ1-2; D possibly corresponds to TRBD1 (6 bases). Germline loops: CDR1 SGDLS, CDR2 YYNGEE. The ends were cut back, 6 bases at V and 10 bases at J, with 19 bases in the middle. This CDR3 has 13 amino acids. The CDR3 is CASTTEQGSSYTF. The CDR3 DNA is TGTGCCAGCACGACTGAACAGGGATCATCCTACACCTTC.

This clonotype was seen only a few times. V gene TRBV14 combines with J gene TRBJ2-5; a possible D gene is TRBD2 (6 bases). Germline V gives CDR1 SGHDN, CDR2 FVKESK. V dropped 0 bases and J dropped 3 bases, with 17 bases sitting between them. The CDR3 extends over 17 amino acids. CDR3 residues: CASSQEMGGEPEETQYF. The CDR3 region has the DNA TGTGCCAGCAGCCAAGAGATGGGCGGGGAGCCAGAAGAGACCCAGTACTTC.

This clonotype was found many times. The chain recombines TRBV24-1 with TRBJ1-5; D ambiguous. This CDR3 has 13 residues. V gave up 5 bases and J gave up 0 bases, with 4 bases separating them. Germline lookup yields CDR1 KGHDR and CDR2 SFDVKD. The CDR3 DNA sequence: TGTGCCACCAGTGGGGGTAGCAATCAGCCCCAGCATTTT. Protein sequence: CATSGGSNQPQHF.

This clonotype was seen just once. The chain is built from TRBV2 and TRBJ2-5; D not certain. Germline values: CDR1 SNHLY, CDR2 FYNNEI. CDR3 length: 15 residues. Between the trimmed V and J ends, which lost 0 bases and 6 bases, there was a span of 14 bases. CDR3 coding DNA: TGTGCCAGCAGTGAAGCAGTGGGTGATGTAAAGACCCAGTACTTC. It encodes CASSEAVGDVKTQYF.

Details on this clonotype: Possible read error: a much larger clone is one base away. The chain couples TRBV9 to TRBJ1-5; D not certain. Germline V gene lookup returns CDR1 SGDLS and CDR2 YYNGEE. This CDR3 has 13 residues. The CDR3 DNA follows: TGTGCCAGCGGCGTAGATATCAATCAGCCCCAGCATTTT. As protein: CASGVDINQPQHF.

The chain uses TRBV2 and TRBJ1-2; 7 bases map to TRBD1. Germline V lookup: CDR1 SNHLY, CDR2 FYNNEI. The CDR3 is 15 residues long. V lost 6 bases and J lost 2; bases outside the gene matches: 9. The CDR3: CASSLVGGYNYGYTF. CDR3 nucleotide sequence: TGTGCCAGCAGCTTAGTAGGGGGCTACAACTATGGCTACACCTTC. The full variable domain, rest sourced from reference TRBV2 and TRBJ1-2, is EPEVTQTPSHQVTQMGQEVILRCVPISNHLYFYWYRQILGQKVEFLVSFYNNEISEKSEIFDDQFSVERPDGSNFTLKIRSTKLEDSAMYFCASSLVGGYNYGYTFGSGTRLTVV.